This is a list of T cell receptor beta chains from one sample in a study of T cells in localized non-small cell lung cancer. Repertoires were generated with immunoSEQ multiplex PCR, while TCRdb's copy carries only in-frame clones and drops some. Among about 15,000 clones listed, more than 70% were seen once. Sequencing used peripheral blood, obtained before any cancer treatment. All receptors derive from a female donor of 60 years or more with stage I squamous cell lung carcinoma. The CDR3 runs from the conserved cysteine through the conserved F or W. The D gene is left open where the match is weak. Some rows mark clone size as missing; the rest say once, few, many or name a class of expanded clone.

clone size	D gene	V gene	J gene	CDR3 DNA	CDR3 protein
NA	NA	TRBV10-2	TRBJ2-7	TGCGCCAGCAGTGTTTCATCCCACGGAAGCCCTTACTTC	CASSVSSHGSPYF
NA	TRBD1	TRBV7-6	TRBJ2-2	TGTGCCAGCACCCCAACCCTAACAGGGGCCGGGGAGCTGTTTTTT	CASTPTLTGAGELFF
NA	NA	TRBV7-9	TRBJ1-6	TGTGCCAGCAGCCGCTGGTGGGCAGACGAGTATAATTCACCCCTCCACTTT	CASSRWWADEYNSPLHF
once	NA	TRBV4-2	TRBJ2-7	TGTGCCAGCAGCCAGTCATCGGGACGGAGCTCCTACGAGCAGTACTTC	CASSQSSGRSSYEQYF
NA	NA	TRBV5-1	TRBJ1-1	TGCGCCAGCAGCTGGGAGGGTAACACTGAAGCTTTCTTT	CASSWEGNTEAFF
once	NA	TRBV5-8	TRBJ2-1	TGTGCCAGCAGCTTGACGACAGGCTACAATGAGCAGTTCTTC	CASSLTTGYNEQFF
NA	NA	TRBV18	TRBJ2-7	TGTGCCAGCTCACCACGGGGGCGAAGTAGCTACGAGCAGTACTTC	CASSPRGRSSYEQYF
NA	NA	TRBV7-9	TRBJ2-3	TGTGCCAGCAGCTTGGGGCAGTTGGATACGCAGTATTTT	CASSLGQLDTQYF
NA	NA	TRBV9	TRBJ1-3	TGTGCCAGCAGCGTAGCCCCACAGGGTCCTGGAAACACCATATATTTT	CASSVAPQGPGNTIYF
NA	TRBD1	TRBV28	TRBJ1-2	TGTGCCAGCAGAGGGACAGGCGGATTCTATGGCTACACCTTC	CASRGTGGFYGYTF
NA	NA	TRBV7-2	TRBJ2-6	TGTGCCAGCAGAGAAGGACGGCGCTCTGGGGCCAACGTCCTGACTTTC	CASREGRRSGANVLTF
NA	NA	TRBV27	TRBJ2-7	TGTGCCAGCAGTTTAAACTCGGGCTACGAGCAGTACTTC	CASSLNSGYEQYF
NA	TRBD2	TRBV19	TRBJ2-2	TGTGCCAGTAGAAGGACTAGCGGGTTCAGGGAGCTGTTTTTT	CASRRTSGFRELFF
NA	NA	TRBV6-6	TRBJ1-1	TGTGCCACCTCGGACAGTCACATGAACACTGAAGCTTTCTTT	CATSDSHMNTEAFF
NA	TRBD1	TRBV6-6	TRBJ2-7	TGTGCCAGCACCTACGGGGGACAGGGGCACCACGAGCAGTACTTC	CASTYGGQGHHEQYF
NA	NA	TRBV28	TRBJ1-2	TGTGCCAGCAGTTGGGGTTCTTATGGCTACACCTTC	CASSWGSYGYTF
NA	NA	TRBV6-1	TRBJ2-2	TGTGCCAGCATGAGGGACTACACCGGGGAGCTGTTTTTT	CASMRDYTGELFF
once	NA	TRBV9	TRBJ2-2	TGTGCCAGCAGCGTTAGTTCGGGGGCAGGCTCCGGGGAGCTGTTTTTT	CASSVSSGAGSGELFF
NA	TRBD2	TRBV29-1	TRBJ2-1	TGCAGCGTTGAAGACCGACTAGCGGCCATAGAAGGGGAGCAGTTCTTC	CSVEDRLAAIEGEQFF
NA	NA	TRBV2	TRBJ1-2	TGTGCCAGCAGTGGGGGCCACGATATTGGCTACACCTTC	CASSGGHDIGYTF
NA	NA	TRBV6-5	TRBJ1-4	TGTGCCAGCAGTGAAGCAAGAAATGAAAAACTGTTTTTT	CASSEARNEKLFF
NA	NA	TRBV4-3	TRBJ1-5	TGCGCCAGCAGCCAAGGGCAGGGTCAGCCCCAGCATTTT	CASSQGQGQPQHF
NA	TRBD2	TRBV19	TRBJ2-2	TGTGCCAGTATAGGGGAAGGAGCGGGGGCGAACACCGGGGAGCTGTTTTTT	CASIGEGAGANTGELFF
NA	NA	TRBV30	TRBJ2-5	TGTGCCTGGAGTGGGGGGGTTGAGCAGTACTTC	CAWSGGVEQYF
NA	NA	TRBV6-1	TRBJ2-1	TGTGCCAGCAGTGAAGTCCCCCGGCAGTGGGAGTTCTTC	CASSEVPRQWEFF
NA	TRBD1	TRBV4-1	TRBJ1-1	TGCGCCAGCAGCCCAACTGACAGGGCGAACACTGAAGCTTTCTTT	CASSPTDRANTEAFF
NA	NA	TRBV23-1	TRBJ1-1	TGCGCCAGCAGTCCGGGGCGCAGAGAGGACACTGAAGCTTTCTTT	CASSPGRREDTEAFF
NA	NA	TRBV7-9	TRBJ1-1	TGTGCCAGCAGCTTTATGGAGGCAGCTTTCTTT	CASSFMEAAFF
NA	TRBD1	TRBV6-5	TRBJ2-2	TGTGCCAGCAGTTACGGACAGGTATCCGGGGAGCTGTTTTTT	CASSYGQVSGELFF
few	TRBD2	TRBV11-2	TRBJ2-7	TGTGCCAGCAGCTCCCTCATTGGGGGGGGCTCCTACGAGCAGTACTTC	CASSSLIGGGSYEQYF
NA	NA	TRBV19	TRBJ1-1	TGTGCCAGTAGTATTGGACAGAACACTGAAGCTTTCTTT	CASSIGQNTEAFF
NA	NA	TRBV30	TRBJ2-7	TGTGCCTGGAGTGTCTCAGGAGAATTTTTTTCCTACGAGCAGTACTTC	CAWSVSGEFFSYEQYF
NA	NA	TRBV10-3	TRBJ2-7	TGTGCCATCAGTGATACGGACCCCCCCTACGAGCAGTACTTC	CAISDTDPPYEQYF
large	TRBD2	TRBV7-8	TRBJ2-3	TGTGCCAGCAGCTTAGAGGATACCGGGACTAGCGGCACAGATACGCAGTATTTT	CASSLEDTGTSGTDTQYF